These 25 T cell receptor beta chains were sequenced from one sample in a study of CD8+CD57+ T cells in acquired aplastic anemia. It was genomic DNA that served as the template for profiling TCR beta VDJ and CDR3. Each CDR3 protein is one row after TCRdb ran MiXCR on the reads. The sample shows 150,000 or so distinct CDR3 sequences, about 50% of them seen only once. Individuals selected for sequencing had exhibited CD8+CD57+ cell expansion on flow cytometry. Sequenced sample: sorted CD4+, CD8+, or CD8+CD57+ T cells (not recorded which) from PBMCs. Source of these receptors: a human donor with aplastic anemia.

This clonotype occurred many times. The genes are TRBV9 and TRBJ2-2, with TRBD2 identical over 8 bases. The CDR3 covers 15 residues. V lost 4 bases, J lost 7 bases, and 9 bases stayed unmatched. The germline V gene encodes CDR1 SGDLS and CDR2 YYNGEE. CDR3 coding DNA: TGTGCCAGCAGCCCCCGTCCGGGGGGGAACGGGGAGCTGTTTTTT. Its translation is CASSPRPGGNGELFF.

The chain is built from TRBV4-2 and TRBJ1-6; 8 bases are a match to TRBD1. J was trimmed by 11 bases and V by 0 bases; bases with no gene match: 9. Germline V gene lookup returns CDR1 LGHNA and CDR2 YNFKEQ. This CDR3 has 16 residues. CDR3 protein: CASSQDGRGQVAPLHF. The CDR3 region has the DNA TGTGCCAGCAGCCAAGATGGCAGGGGGCAGGTCGCACCCCTCCACTTT.

A note on this clonotype: This may arise from a read error, as a much more abundant clone is one base away. The V and J genes are TRBV20-1 and TRBJ2-7, with TRBD1 identical over 7 bases. CDR1 and CDR2 (germline): DFQATT, SNEGSKA (reference sequence). Trimming removed 3 bases from V and 3 bases from J; junction bases left unmatched: 11. There are 15 residues in the CDR3. This chain's CDR3 is CSARLDRSCFYEQYF. The CDR3, as DNA: TGCAGTGCTAGGCTGGACAGGAGCTGCTTCTACGAGCAGTACTTC.

CDR3 nucleotides: TGCAGTGCTAGTGGCGACAGTCTCCGGGGCGAGCAGTACTTC. This codes for CSASGDSLRGEQYF. The genes are TRBV20-1 and TRBJ2-7; D possibly matches TRBD1 or TRBD2 (5 bases each). The germline V gene encodes CDR1 DFQATT and CDR2 SNEGSKA (reference sequence). The CDR3 runs to 14 residues. The V and J ends lost 3 bases and 6 bases respectively, with 18 bases between them.

A word on this clonotype: A much larger clone lies one base from this, so it may be a read error. The chain has TRBV4-3 and TRBJ1-5, with a tentative D call TRBD1 (5 bases). From germline, CDR1 is LGHNA and CDR2 YSLEER. The length of the CDR3 is 16 residues. V was clipped by 4 bases and J by 5 bases, with 18 bases between them. CDR3 amino acids: CASSPDRATDYQPQHF. The DNA of the CDR3 is TGCGCCAGCAGCCCAGATAGGGCGACAGATTATCAGCCCCAGCATTTT.

This rearrangement joins TRBV5-1 to TRBJ2-7; 10 bases are shared with TRBD2. Trimming took 1 base from V and 4 from J; bases not matched to a gene: 11. The CDR3 runs to 17 residues. Germline-derived CDR1 and CDR2 are SGHRS and YFSETQ. For the CDR3, the DNA is TGCGCCAGCAGCTTGTCCAAACAGCGGGAGGGTGGGTACGAGCAGTACTTC. This gives the protein CASSLSKQREGGYEQYF. The whole variable domain, remainder taken from reference TRBV5-1 and TRBJ2-7, is KAGVTQTPRYLIKTRGQQVTLSCSPISGHRSVSWYQQTPGQGLQFLFEYFSETQRNKGNFPGRFSGRQFSNSRSEMNVSTLELGDSALYLCASSLSKQREGGYEQYFGPGTRLTVT.

V is TRBV10-2 and J is TRBJ2-1; the D is unclear. Per the germline V gene, CDR1 is WSHSY and CDR2 is SAAADI. The CDR3 is made up of 12 amino acids. Deletions cut 7 bases from V and 3 bases from J, with 7 bases between. The CDR3 DNA follows: TGCGCCAGCACTAGGGACTACAATGAGCAGTTCTTC. This codes for CASTRDYNEQFF.

This clonotype has at least ten counts. The gene calls are TRBV7-9 and TRBJ2-1, with D tentatively TRBD1 or TRBD2 (5 bases each). CDR1 SEHNR and CDR2 FQNEAQ come from the germline V gene (reference sequence). Trimming cost V 5 bases and J 6 bases, with 11 bases left between them. This CDR3 comprises 13 residues. The CDR3 protein is CASSVGTLNEQFF. CDR3 bases: TGTGCCAGCAGCGTCGGGACCCTCAATGAGCAGTTCTTC.

This clonotype was picked up many times. The V and J genes are TRBV6-1 and TRBJ2-7; TRBD1 agrees at 8 bases. The CDR3 covers 16 residues. With 6 bases clipped from V and 1 base from J, the junction kept 11 bases outside the gene matches. CDR1 and CDR2 from the germline V gene are MNHNS and SASEGT. CDR3 nucleotide sequence: TGTGCCAGCAGCCCCTCAGGGGGCCACATTTCCTACGAGCAGTACTTC. As protein: CASSPSGGHISYEQYF.

This clonotype was seen repeatedly, ten times or more. The chain carries TRBV5-1 and TRBJ2-7; TRBD1 or TRBD2 may be the D gene (6 bases each). Germline V gene lookup returns CDR1 SGHRS and CDR2 YFSETQ. This CDR3 has 14 residues. V lost 3 bases and J 3 bases, leaving 13 bases between the germline ends. CDR3 bases: TGCGCCAGCAGCTGGACTACAGGGAGCTACGAGCAGTACTTC. This encodes CASSWTTGSYEQYF.

Turning to this clonotype: A single base separates this from a much larger clone, so it may be a read error. The chain combines TRBV19 with TRBJ2-5, with 9 bases lining up with TRBD1. The length of the CDR3 is 16 residues. Trimming took 6 bases from V and 7 from J; bases not matched to a gene: 15. From germline, CDR1 is LNHDA and CDR2 SQIVND (reference sequence). The CDR3 DNA reads TGTGCCAGTAGCAGCGAACAGGGGGCGAGTTGGGCGACCCAGTACTTC. Translated: CASSSEQGASWATQYF.

This clonotype has a handful of counts. V gene TRBV7-8 combines with J gene TRBJ2-7; a possible D gene is TRBD1 (6 bases). Deletions cut 5 bases from V and 0 bases from J, with 17 bases between. The CDR3 consists of 16 residues. Germline CDR1 reads SGHVS; CDR2 reads FQNEAQ. In nucleotides, the CDR3 is TGTGCCAGCAGCCTAAGTAGAGGGACACCCTCCTACGAGCAGTACTTC. Translated, it gives CASSLSRGTPSYEQYF.

J is TRBJ1-5 and V is TRBV20-1; 8 bases match TRBD1. Germline values: CDR1 DFQATT, CDR2 SNEGSKA (reference sequence). The ends lost 3 bases at V and 5 bases at J; junction bases unmatched: 6. This CDR3 has 14 amino acids. The CDR3 loop is CSARGAGGDQPQHF. The CDR3 DNA is TGCAGTGCTAGGGGGGCAGGGGGCGATCAGCCCCAGCATTTT.

This clonotype was seen ten or more times. V usage is TRBV14 and J usage is TRBJ1-2; D unresolved. V was cut by 3 bases and J by 2 bases, with 7 bases left in between. Germline CDR1 and CDR2: SGHDN and FVKESK. CDR3 length equals 13 residues. The CDR3 here is CASSHGRNYGYTF. The CDR3 DNA reads TGTGCCAGCAGCCACGGCAGGAACTATGGCTACACCTTC.

The chain links TRBV20-1 to TRBJ1-5, with no clear D. This CDR3 is built from 13 residues. Germline CDR1 is DFQATT and CDR2 is SNEGSKA (reference sequence). CDR3 in amino acids: CSATRVGNQPQHF. The CDR3 DNA reads as TGCAGCGCCACTAGGGTGGGCAATCAGCCCCAGCATTTT.

This clonotype was counted many times. V usage is TRBV5-6 and J usage is TRBJ1-5; perhaps TRBD1 as D (5 bases). CDR3 length: 15 residues. CDR1 and CDR2 from the germline V gene are SGHDT and YYEEEE. With 2 bases removed from V and 6 bases from J, the gap between germline ends came to 15 bases. The CDR3 region is CASSLGAGLGQPQHF. The DNA for the CDR3 is TGTGCCAGCAGCTTAGGAGCGGGGCTCGGTCAGCCCCAGCATTTT.

This sequence joins TRBV2 and TRBJ2-3; D might be TRBD1 or TRBD2, each matching 6 bases. Trimming cost V 2 bases and J 2 bases, with 14 bases left between them. CDR1 is SNHLY and CDR2 is FYNNEI in the germline V gene. The CDR3 sequence is 16 residues long. CDR3 coding DNA: TGTGCCAGCAGTGAAATGGGGGGCCGCTACACAGATACGCAGTATTTT. Translated: CASSEMGGRYTDTQYF.

In this sample, this clonotype turned up many times. The chain recombines TRBV14 with TRBJ2-7, with D possibly called TRBD1 or TRBD2 (6 bases each). CDR1 is SGHDN and CDR2 is FVKESK in the germline V gene. This CDR3 comprises 16 residues. Trimming pared 1 base from V and 3 bases from J, leaving 16 bases between. CDR3: CASSQGGGTIVYEQYF. The DNA for the CDR3 is TGTGCCAGCAGCCAAGGGGGCGGGACAATAGTCTACGAGCAGTACTTC.

This clonotype was observed a few times. This chain uses TRBV15 with TRBJ1-6, with TRBD1 matching over 9 bases. Germline assignment: CDR1 LNHNV and CDR2 YYDKDF (reference sequence). Losses at the gene ends were 0 bases for V and 19 bases for J; bases not matched to a gene: 4. CDR3 size: 12 residues. The CDR3 nucleotides are TGTGCCACCAGCAGAGAAGGACAGGGGAGGCACTTT. Translating gives CATSREGQGRHF.

This clonotype was counted many times. CDR3 nucleotides: TGTGCCAGCAGCCCCCCGGGACCCTCCTACGAGCAGTACTTC. Translating gives CASSPPGPSYEQYF. V and J are TRBV7-9 and TRBJ2-7, with D perhaps matching TRBD1 or TRBD2 (5 bases each). Trimming shortened V by 5 bases and J by 0 bases, and 11 bases separated the two germline ends. The CDR3 length is 14 residues. Germline V lookup: CDR1 SEHNR, CDR2 FQNEAQ (reference sequence). The whole variable domain, remainder taken from reference TRBV7-9 and TRBJ2-7, is DTGVSQNPRHKITKRGQNVTFRCDPISEHNRLYWYRQTLGQGPEFLTYFQNEAQLEKSRLLSDRFSAERPKGSFSTLEIQRTEQGDSAMYLCASSPPGPSYEQYFGPGTRLTVT.

This clonotype has a single count. The chain recombines TRBV25-1 with TRBJ1-4, with 7 bases lining up with TRBD1. Germline values: CDR1 MGHDK, CDR2 SYGVNS. The CDR3 has 13 residues. With V trimmed by 5 bases and J by 7 bases, 4 bases remained unmatched. The CDR3 here is CASSLTGSEKLFF. CDR3 bases: TGTGCCAGCAGTCTGACAGGGAGTGAAAAACTGTTTTTT.

In this sample, this clonotype turned up once. The chain couples TRBV20-1 to TRBJ2-7; no clear D. CDR1 is DFQATT, CDR2 SNEGSKA, per germline (reference sequence). Trimming removed 6 bases at V and 6 bases at J, with 9 bases between. This CDR3 has 10 residues. The chain's CDR3 is CSAKHSEQYF. The CDR3 DNA is TGCAGTGCCAAGCATAGCGAGCAGTACTTC.

The chain uses TRBV20-1 and TRBJ2-7, with 7 bases fitting TRBD1. V trimming: 4 bases; J trimming: 4 bases; junction bases outside the gene matches: 7. CDR1 is DFQATT, CDR2 SNEGSKA, per germline (reference sequence). CDR3 length: 13 residues. In DNA, the CDR3 is TGCAGTGCTACCGGGACAGAGGAGTACGAGCAGTACTTC. Translated, it gives CSATGTEEYEQYF.

Concerning this clonotype itself: The conserved phenylalanine or tryptophan normally closing the CDR3 is absent here, so this likely arose from a read error. The DNA is omitted, as the CDR3 cannot be located on it reliably, and the CDR3 follows TCRdb's listing. This chain uses TRBV20-1 with TRBJ2-7; TRBD1 was called by the table and not checked on the DNA. Germline V gives CDR1 DFQATT, CDR2 SNEGSKA (reference sequence). The CDR3 length equals 14 residues, ends included. The CDR3 sequence is CSATDRGKGYEQYL.

The rearrangement links TRBV7-9 to TRBJ1-2, with 8 bases matching TRBD1. The CDR3 has 13 residues. Germline V gene lookup returns CDR1 SEHNR and CDR2 FQNEAQ (reference sequence). Trimming removed 4 bases from V and 5 bases from J; junction bases left unmatched: 3. CDR3 DNA sequence: TGTGCCAGCAGCTCTAGGACAGGGTATGGCTACACCTTC. This encodes CASSSRTGYGYTF.